The 2 T cell receptor beta chains below were found in one sample sequenced in a study of CD8+CD57+ T cells in acquired aplastic anemia. Patients picked for sequencing had shown CD8+CD57+ cell expansion detected by flow cytometry. TCR beta VDJ and CDR3 profiling used genomic DNA as template. TCRdb re-called the reads through MiXCR, storing one row per CDR3 protein. This sample has 400,000 to 600,000 distinct CDR3 sequences, with roughly a third found just once. Sequencing input: sorted CD4+, CD8+, or CD8+CD57+ T cells (not recorded which) from PBMCs. The source is a human donor with aplastic anemia.

The table lists this clonotype with many counts. The rearrangement uses TRBV15 and TRBJ2-1; a possible D gene is TRBD2 (6 bases). Germline V CDR1 and CDR2: LNHNV, YYDKDF (reference sequence). CDR3 length equals 16 residues. V shed 3 bases and J shed 10 bases, with 22 bases lying between them. The CDR3 DNA follows: TGTGCCACCAGCAGCTCAAACCCAACCGGGAGAGGGGAGCAGTTCTTC. Protein product: CATSSSNPTGRGEQFF.

This clonotype appeared a few times. This rearrangement joins TRBV27 to TRBJ1-6; 7 nucleotides line up with TRBD1. Trimming took 4 bases from V and 9 from J; bases not matched to a gene: 15. Germline V gene sequence: CDR1 MNHEY, CDR2 SMNVEV (reference sequence). This CDR3 contains 17 residues. The CDR3 loop reads CASSSANSQGGRSPLHF. Written as DNA, the CDR3 is TGTGCCAGCAGTTCAGCCAACAGCCAGGGGGGGCGTTCACCCCTCCACTTT.